The next 26 T cell receptor beta chains were all read from a single sample in a study of cytomegalovirus exposure and HLA in healthy donors. Libraries were prepared by immunoSEQ multiplex PCR; TCRdb keeps only in-frame clonotypes and omits some of them. The sample records 100,000 to 150,000 clones, 75% to 90% being singletons. Sequenced input: PBMCs. These receptors all come from a woman between 18 and 29 years old in good health and CMV-seronegative.

The rearrangement joins TRBV10-3 to TRBJ2-7; TRBD1 aligns across 9 bases. Per germline, CDR1 ENHRY and CDR2 SYGVKD. The CDR3 loop spans 15 amino acids. The junction had 11 bases not matched to a gene; V was cut back by 6 bases and J by 5 bases. The CDR3 DNA reads as TGTGCCATCAGGGGTACCGGGACAGGGAGCCACGAGCAGTACTTC. Translating gives CAIRGTGTGSHEQYF.

This clone was detected once. The chain is built from TRBV5-1 and TRBJ1-2; unclear D gene. V was clipped by 0 bases and J by 2 bases, with 8 bases between them. The length of the CDR3 is 14 residues. Germline V gene data show CDR1 as SGHRS and CDR2 as YFSETQ. The CDR3 is CASSLVSGNYGYTF. For the CDR3, the DNA is TGCGCCAGCAGCTTGGTATCGGGAAACTATGGCTACACCTTC.

The genes are TRBV5-6 and TRBJ1-1; D gene ambiguous. The germline V gene encodes CDR1 SGHDT and CDR2 YYEEEE. Deletions cut 2 bases from V and 0 bases from J, with 8 bases between. The CDR3 totals 14 residues. The DNA for the CDR3 is TGTGCCAGCAGCTTTGGAGGTATGAACACTGAAGCTTTCTTT. It translates to CASSFGGMNTEAFF.

This clone was detected only once. The chain employs TRBV2 and TRBJ1-4; weak D call: TRBD1 (6 bases). Germline V gene sequence: CDR1 SNHLY, CDR2 FYNNEI. This CDR3 has 17 residues. V was trimmed by 6 bases and J by 8 bases, leaving 25 bases between them. The CDR3 nucleotides are TGTGCCAGCAGCGCCGAACAGGGACCCCTCATTGGGGAAAAACTGTTTTTT. This translates into CASSAEQGPLIGEKLFF.

The chain combines TRBV6-5 with TRBJ2-2; maybe TRBD2 (7 bases). V lost 0 bases and J 4 bases, leaving 12 bases between the germline ends. Germline CDR1 and CDR2: MNHEY and SVGAGI. The CDR3 spans 16 residues. CDR3 protein: CASSYSMGGGTGELFF. CDR3 DNA sequence: TGTGCCAGCAGTTACTCGATGGGAGGGGGCACCGGGGAGCTGTTTTTT.

This clone was seen once. The CDR3 DNA sequence: TGTGCCAGCTCACCAGGCGGCTTCTCAGATACGCAGTATTTT. Translation gives CASSPGGFSDTQYF. The V and J genes are TRBV18 and TRBJ2-3, with D unresolved. Trimming took off 2 bases at V and 4 bases at J, with 10 bases between the two ends. This CDR3 has 14 amino acids. Germline-derived CDR1 and CDR2 are KGHSH and LQKENI.

In regard to this clone: The junction shows a germline mismatch at one end, possibly a read error. This chain connects TRBV5-4 to TRBJ2-3, with TRBD2 matching over 16 bases. The germline V gene has CDR1 SGHNT and CDR2 YYREEE (reference sequence). The CDR3 has 17 amino acids. The CDR3 sequence: CASNLGTSGGAIYTQYF. DNA of the CDR3: TGTGCCAGCAACTTGGGGACTAGCGGGGGGGCCATATATACGCAGTATTTT.

This clone was seen once. The chain combines TRBV7-3 with TRBJ1-2; D is possibly TRBD1 (5 bases). V was pared by 5 bases and J by 7 bases, with 17 bases between. Germline V CDR1 and CDR2: SGHTA, FQGTGA. The CDR3 totals 14 residues. CDR3 amino acids: CASSPRADVSGYTF. The CDR3 DNA sequence: TGTGCCAGCAGCCCCAGGGCCGACGTATCTGGCTACACCTTC. Drawing the rest from reference TRBV7-3 and TRBJ1-2, the complete variable domain is GAGVSQTPSNKVTEKGKYVELRCDPISGHTALYWYRQSLGQGPEFLIYFQGTGAADDSGLPNDRFFAVRPEGSVSTLKIQRTERGDSAVYLCASSPRADVSGYTFGSGTRLTVV.

The chain combines TRBV18 with TRBJ2-7; D possibly corresponds to TRBD1 (6 bases). Germline V gives CDR1 KGHSH, CDR2 LQKENI. The CDR3 contains 15 residues. Trimming stripped 2 bases from V and 6 bases from J, with 17 bases between. In DNA form, the CDR3 reads TGTGCCAGCTCACCAGTGACAGGCAGTGGGTCCGAGCAGTACTTC. Protein: CASSPVTGSGSEQYF.

This chain links TRBV7-9 with TRBJ1-4; D is possibly TRBD1 (6 bases). V shed 4 bases and J shed 0 bases, with 15 bases lying between them. The CDR3 extends over 17 amino acids. CDR1 is SEHNR and CDR2 is FQNEAQ in the germline V gene (reference sequence). In DNA, the CDR3 is TGTGCCAGCAGCTGGACAGTGGGATCTGCAACTAATGAAAAACTGTTTTTT. This sequence encodes CASSWTVGSATNEKLFF.

The chain is built from TRBV7-9 and TRBJ1-2; TRBD1 agrees at 7 bases. The germline CDR1 and CDR2 sequences are SEHNR and FQNEAQ (reference sequence). This CDR3 has 17 residues. V lost 10 bases to trimming and J lost 6 bases; unmatched junction nucleotides: 23. CDR3 residues: CATPPRRTGVPRNGYTF. DNA of the CDR3: TGTGCCACCCCCCCGAGGAGGACAGGCGTCCCTAGGAATGGCTACACCTTC.

This clone occurred once. The V and J genes are TRBV6-5 and TRBJ1-3; possibly TRBD1 for D (5 bases). V lost 5 bases, J lost 8 bases, and 16 bases lay in between. This CDR3 spans 14 amino acids. Per the germline V gene, CDR1 is MNHEY and CDR2 is SVGAGI. The CDR3 protein is CASSETGLRDTIYF. The CDR3 region has the DNA TGTGCCAGCAGTGAGACGGGACTTCGGGACACCATATATTTT.

This sequence joins TRBV25-1 and TRBJ2-5, with 9 bases that match TRBD2. V dropped 5 bases and J dropped 4; count of bases not matched to a gene: 8. CDR1 MGHDK and CDR2 SYGVNS come from the germline V gene. CDR3 length: 15 amino acids. Written as DNA, the CDR3 is TGTGCCAGCAGTAGGGGCGGGGGGGCTGGAGAGACCCAGTACTTC. Translation: CASSRGGGAGETQYF.

The chain links TRBV5-4 to TRBJ1-1; TRBD1 matches 9 bases. V lost 4 bases to trimming and J lost 4 bases; unmatched junction nucleotides: 5. Per the germline V gene, CDR1 is SGHNT and CDR2 is YYREEE (reference sequence). The CDR3 extends over 14 amino acids. This CDR3 is CASSRSTGGTEAFF. CDR3 DNA sequence: TGTGCCAGCAGCCGCTCGACAGGGGGCACTGAAGCTTTCTTT.

Notes on this clone: At one end the junction does not follow the germline gene, possibly because of a read error. The chain is built from TRBV10-3 and TRBJ2-2; TRBD1 is a possible D gene (5 bases). The CDR3 sequence is 14 residues long. Germline V CDR1 and CDR2: ENHRY, SYGVKD. Here the CDR3 DNA reads TGTGCCATTAAGGGGATCCCGAACGCCGGGGAGCTGTTTTTT. This gives the protein CAIKGIPNAGELFF.

The rearrangement links TRBV5-4 to TRBJ2-7; D unresolved. CDR1 and CDR2 from the germline V gene are SGHNT and YYREEE (reference sequence). V dropped 2 bases and J dropped 7 bases, with 19 bases sitting between them. The CDR3 contains 15 residues. CDR3 protein: CASSFWSAMEPEQYF. The CDR3 coding sequence is TGTGCCAGCAGCTTTTGGTCCGCGATGGAGCCAGAGCAGTACTTC.

This sequence joins TRBV2 and TRBJ2-2; 7 bases fit TRBD1. J gave up 3 bases and V 6 bases, and 4 bases lay outside the gene matches. CDR1 and CDR2 (germline): SNHLY, FYNNEI. This CDR3 region has 14 residues. The CDR3 spells CASRQGTDTGELFF. The CDR3 DNA reads as TGTGCCAGCAGACAGGGGACGGACACCGGGGAGCTGTTTTTT.

This clone appeared a few times. This sequence joins TRBV5-1 and TRBJ2-3, with 8 bases identical to TRBD1. This CDR3 has 14 residues. The germline V gene encodes CDR1 SGHRS and CDR2 YFSETQ. V lost 2 bases and J lost 1; bases outside the gene matches: 0. CDR3 DNA: TGCGCCAGCAGCTTACAGGGGGGCACAGATACGCAGTATTTT. Translated, it gives CASSLQGGTDTQYF.

The chain couples TRBV4-1 to TRBJ2-7, with 9 bases matching TRBD2. The germline CDR1 and CDR2 sequences are MGHRA and YSYEKL. The trim removed 2 bases at V and 5 bases at J, leaving 10 bases unmatched. This CDR3 region has 16 residues. The CDR3 DNA is TGCGCCAGCAGCCAAACCAGCGGGGGGTATAAGGACGAGCAGTACTTC. Amino acids: CASSQTSGGYKDEQYF.

The chain combines TRBV19 with TRBJ2-3; a possible D gene is TRBD1 (6 bases). V was clipped by 2 bases and J by 5 bases, with 14 bases between them. This CDR3 is 15 amino acids long. Germline CDR1 LNHDA, CDR2 SQIVND (reference sequence). The CDR3, as DNA: TGTGCCAGTAGTATAACCAGGGGCTCGGGAGATACGCAGTATTTT. Translated: CASSITRGSGDTQYF. Complete variable domain (other parts from reference TRBV19 and TRBJ2-3): DGGITQSPKYLFRKEGQNVTLSCEQNLNHDAMYWYRQDPGQGLRLIYYSQIVNDFQKGDIAEGYSVSREKKESFPLTVTSAQKNPTAFYLCASSITRGSGDTQYFGPGTRLTVL.

This chain joins TRBV7-6 and TRBJ1-5, with a tentative D call TRBD1 (6 bases). The V gene lost 6 bases and the J gene lost 6 bases, with 18 bases spanning the gap. The CDR3 has 15 amino acids. Per germline, CDR1 SGHVS and CDR2 FNYEAQ. Written as DNA, the CDR3 is TGTGCCAGCAGTCCGGTGGGGGCGCGGGCTCAGCCCCAGCATTTT. It specifies CASSPVGARAQPQHF.

This clone was seen only once. The J gene is TRBJ2-1, the V gene TRBV2; 8 bases line up with TRBD1. After removal of 1 base from V and 2 bases from J, the junction contained 1 base not matched to a gene. The CDR3 length is 15 residues. CDR1 is SNHLY and CDR2 is FYNNEI in the germline V gene. This CDR3 is CASSEGTGTYNEQFF. In DNA, the CDR3 is TGTGCCAGCAGTGAAGGGACAGGGACCTACAATGAGCAGTTCTTC.

The V call is TRBV6-1, the J call TRBJ2-2; D not resolved. Germline values: CDR1 MNHNS, CDR2 SASEGT. The CDR3 sequence is 15 residues long. With 2 bases removed from V and 5 bases from J, the gap between germline ends came to 12 bases. The CDR3 nucleotides are TGTGCCAGCAGTGAATTTTTGGCACCAACCGGGGAGCTGTTTTTT. Protein product: CASSEFLAPTGELFF.

The chain has TRBV2 and TRBJ2-1; 8 bases are shared with TRBD1. CDR1 and CDR2 (germline): SNHLY, FYNNEI. CDR3 length: 17 amino acids. Unmatched junction bases numbered 13, after V lost 8 bases and J lost 1 base. For the CDR3, the DNA is TGTGCCAGCTCAGGCAGGGGGCTCCCCGGGTCCTACAATGAGCAGTTCTTC. The encoded protein is CASSGRGLPGSYNEQFF.

The rearrangement uses TRBV7-3 and TRBJ2-5; the D gene is possibly TRBD1 (5 bases). This CDR3 is 14 amino acids long. Germline V gives CDR1 SGHTA, CDR2 FQGTGA. Trimming stripped 0 bases from V and 2 bases from J, with 7 bases between. The CDR3 spells CASSLTAGQETQYF. Here the CDR3 DNA reads TGTGCCAGCAGCTTAACGGCAGGGCAAGAGACCCAGTACTTC.

In regard to this clone: Other DNA sequences of this sample code for an identical CDR3. The chain employs TRBV5-5 and TRBJ1-5, with D perhaps matching TRBD1 (5 bases). The V end was cut by 5 bases, the J end by 2 bases, with 11 bases between. The CDR3 runs 14 residues. Germline values: CDR1 SGHKS, CDR2 YYEKEE (reference sequence). For the CDR3, the DNA is TGTGCCAGCAGACCGGGGGTAGGCAATCAGCCCCAGCATTTT. This codes for CASRPGVGNQPQHF.